The clone carrying this T cell receptor (beta chain) appeared a few times. Its antigen remains unidentified. These data come from a study of T cells in Graves' hyperthyroidism and ophthalmopathy. General study results and limits: Prediction of ophthalmopathy progression came a median roughly 6.4 months pre-onset.

This CDR3 spans 15 amino acids. CDR1 and CDR2 from the germline V gene are LNHNV and YYDKDF (reference sequence). Deletions cut 0 bases from V and 2 bases from J, with 10 bases between. RNA transcripts were the template for amplifying TCR beta CDR3 regions. HTBI primers drove first-round RT-PCR of the TCR CDR3. MiXCR was run by TCRdb on the multiplex PCR reads, yielding one entry per CDR3 protein. The sample has around 690,000 distinct CDR3 sequences; about 20% are singletons. V usage is TRBV15 and J usage is TRBJ2-5; D is unclear. This TCR derives from a man aged 25 to 45 with Graves' ophthalmopathy. Sequences were obtained from blood. CDR3 amino acids: CATSRESVSQETQYF. The CDR3 DNA reads TGTGCCACCAGCAGAGAATCAGTCAGTCAAGAGACCCAGTACTTC.